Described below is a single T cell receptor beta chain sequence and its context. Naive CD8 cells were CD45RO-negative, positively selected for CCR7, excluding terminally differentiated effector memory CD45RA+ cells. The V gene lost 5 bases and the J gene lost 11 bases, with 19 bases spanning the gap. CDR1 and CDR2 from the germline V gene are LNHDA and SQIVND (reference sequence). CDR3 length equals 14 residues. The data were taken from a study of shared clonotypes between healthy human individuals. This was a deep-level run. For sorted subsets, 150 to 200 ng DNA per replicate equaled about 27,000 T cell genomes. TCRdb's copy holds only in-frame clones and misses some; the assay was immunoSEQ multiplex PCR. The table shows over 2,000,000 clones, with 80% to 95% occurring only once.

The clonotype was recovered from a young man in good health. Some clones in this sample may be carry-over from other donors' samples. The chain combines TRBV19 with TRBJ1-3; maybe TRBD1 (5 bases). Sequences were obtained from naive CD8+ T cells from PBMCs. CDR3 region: CASSPRDPVRSIYF. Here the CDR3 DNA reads TGTGCCAGTAGTCCTCGGGACCCTGTTCGTTCCATATATTTT. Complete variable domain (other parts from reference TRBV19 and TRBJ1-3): DGGITQSPKYLFRKEGQNVTLSCEQNLNHDAMYWYRQDPGQGLRLIYYSQIVNDFQKGDIAEGYSVSREKKESFPLTVTSAQKNPTAFYLCASSPRDPVRSIYFGEGSWLTVV.